The T cell receptor beta chain under discussion was sequenced for a study of T cells in Graves' hyperthyroidism and ophthalmopathy. Whole-study findings and limits: Appearing also in blood were most of the thyroid clonotypes expanded above 0.001.

The study defined stable Graves' hyperthyroidism as no ophthalmopathy progression within 18 months. This clonotype occurred a few times. What it binds is unknown. RNA transcripts gave rise to amplified TCR beta CDR3 regions. In the first-round RT-PCR of the TCR CDR3, the HTBI primer set was used. MiXCR was run by TCRdb on the multiplex PCR reads, yielding one entry per CDR3 protein. The sample has fewer than 550,000 distinct CDR3 sequences, less than 20% seen once. CDR1 DFQATT and CDR2 SNEGSKA come from the germline V gene (reference sequence). The V end lost 2 bases, the J end lost 0 bases, and 11 bases lay between the germline ends. The CDR3 has 15 residues.

This chain uses TRBV20-1 with TRBJ2-1; D is perhaps TRBD2 (6 bases). Sequencing was carried out using blood. This TCR derives from a young woman with Graves' hyperthyroidism. The CDR3 nucleotides are TGCAGTGCTAGACTAGCGCAAAGCTCCTACAATGAGCAGTTCTTC. Protein sequence: CSARLAQSSYNEQFF.